This TCR beta chain was obtained from a study of cytomegalovirus exposure and HLA in healthy donors. It was with 60 Vbeta and 13 Jbeta primers that the PCR ran. Profiled with immunoSEQ multiplex PCR; TCRdb holds only in-frame clones, not every one. The profile covers 60,000 to 75,000 clones, with around 76% appearing a single time and 22% taken by the ten largest. V shed 2 bases and J shed 4 bases, with 9 bases lying between them. Germline V gives CDR1 GTSNPN, CDR2 SVGIG (reference sequence). The CDR3 runs 13 residues. Specimen: PBMCs. This TCR derives from a woman in her twenties or thirties in good health and CMV-seropositive. The rearrangement uses TRBV30 and TRBJ2-1, with D unresolved. The CDR3 reads CAWSPQDYNEQFF. In nucleotides, the CDR3 is TGTGCCTGGAGTCCGCAGGATTACAATGAGCAGTTCTTC. Based on the CDR3 plus reference TRBV30 and TRBJ2-1, the full variable domain is SQTIHQWPATLVQPVGSPLSLECTVEGTSNPNLYWYRQAAGRGLQLLFYSVGIGQISSEVPQNLSASRPQDRQFILSSKKLLLSDSGFYLCAWSPQDYNEQFFGPGTRLTVL.